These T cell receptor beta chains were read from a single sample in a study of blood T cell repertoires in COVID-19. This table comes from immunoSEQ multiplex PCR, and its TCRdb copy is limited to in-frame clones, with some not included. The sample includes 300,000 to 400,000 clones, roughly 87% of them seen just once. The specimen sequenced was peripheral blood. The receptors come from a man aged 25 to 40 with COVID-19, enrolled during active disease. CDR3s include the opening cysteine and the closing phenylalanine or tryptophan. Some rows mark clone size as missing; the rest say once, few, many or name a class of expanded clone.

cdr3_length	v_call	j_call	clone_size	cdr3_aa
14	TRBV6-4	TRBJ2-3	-	CASSDGLATDTQYF
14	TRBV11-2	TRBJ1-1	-	CASSRPNLNTEAFF
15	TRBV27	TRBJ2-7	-	CASNPGAPVAYEQYF
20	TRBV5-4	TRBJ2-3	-	CASSQDFGTSGATSEDTQYF
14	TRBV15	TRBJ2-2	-	CATSRDRGTGELFF
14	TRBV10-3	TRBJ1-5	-	CAISGNRGNQPQHF
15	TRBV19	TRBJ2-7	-	CASRAGTRGRYEQYF
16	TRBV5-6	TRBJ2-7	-	CASRRGSHFLAYEQYF
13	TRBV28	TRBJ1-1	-	CASSLLSITEAFF
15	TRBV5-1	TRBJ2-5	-	CASSLVGARQETQYF
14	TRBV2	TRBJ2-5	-	CASSESGGRETQYF
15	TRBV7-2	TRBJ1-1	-	CASSPSSGISTEAFF
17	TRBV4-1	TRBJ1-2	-	CASSLGQVPRLNYGYTF
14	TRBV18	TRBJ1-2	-	CASSPNRENYGYTF
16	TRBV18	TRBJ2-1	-	CASSPNPGQGGNEQFF
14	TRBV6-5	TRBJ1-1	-	CASSYPGQAGGAFF
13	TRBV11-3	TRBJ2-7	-	CASSLGQGIEQYF
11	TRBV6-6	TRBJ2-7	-	CASRGSYEQYF
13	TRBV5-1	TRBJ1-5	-	CASRDSYNQPQHF
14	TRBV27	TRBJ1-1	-	CASSFAGPNTEAFF
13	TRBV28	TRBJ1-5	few	CASIQTANQPQHF
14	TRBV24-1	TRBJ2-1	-	CATQTSGSRGEQFF
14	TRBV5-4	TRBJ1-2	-	CASSLGQGLFGYTF
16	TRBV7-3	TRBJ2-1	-	CASSHRTSGPYNEQFF
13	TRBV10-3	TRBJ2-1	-	CAIGQGTYNEQFF
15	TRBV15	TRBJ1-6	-	CATSRDYTDNSPLHF
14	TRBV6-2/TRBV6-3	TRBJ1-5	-	CASSYQDRLQPQHF
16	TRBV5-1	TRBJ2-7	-	CASSLPGQGKAYEQYF
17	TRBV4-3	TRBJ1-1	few	CASSQDLAQLIYTEAFF
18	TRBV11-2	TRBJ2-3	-	CASSLYLRDSQIRDTQYF
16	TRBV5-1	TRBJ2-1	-	CASSTSPGTPYNEQFF
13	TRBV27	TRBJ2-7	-	CASSLTTSYEQYF
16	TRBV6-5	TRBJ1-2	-	CASSYLRTGGGYGYTF
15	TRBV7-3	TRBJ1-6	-	CASSPRQGHNSPLHF
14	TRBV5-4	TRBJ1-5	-	CASSLAGGGQPQHF
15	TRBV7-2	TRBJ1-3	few	CASSITDRQGNTIYF
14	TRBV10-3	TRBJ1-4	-	CAISRQGEHEKLFF
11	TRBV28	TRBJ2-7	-	CASSKGGQGHF
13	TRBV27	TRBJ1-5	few	CASSLGGKQPQHF
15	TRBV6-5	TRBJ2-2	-	CASSTGAPNTGELFF
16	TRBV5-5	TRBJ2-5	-	CASSEGRDSNQETQYF
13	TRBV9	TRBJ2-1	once	CASSVAGTDEQFF
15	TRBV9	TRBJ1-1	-	CASSVGTGGNTEAFF
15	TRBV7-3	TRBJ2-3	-	CASSPLAGESDTQYF
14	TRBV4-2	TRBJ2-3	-	CASNQGRETDTQYF
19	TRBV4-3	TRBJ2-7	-	CASSQEWGTGTGRPYEQYF
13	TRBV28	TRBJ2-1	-	CASSPPGSHEQFF
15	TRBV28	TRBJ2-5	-	CASSGAGGRRETQYF
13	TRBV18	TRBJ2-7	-	CASSDRDSYEQYF
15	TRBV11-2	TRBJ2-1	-	CASSLVGGSYNEQFF